This T cell receptor beta chain was documented in a study of regulatory T cells in long-lasting Graves disease. General study findings and limits: Persistent disease was characterized by preferential usage of TRBV28, TRBJ1-2 and TRBJ2-5. Exclusively peripheral blood, rather than thyroid tissue, was studied.

The V gene lost 5 bases and the J gene lost 1 base, with 11 bases spanning the gap. CDR3 length equals 15 residues. Per the germline V gene, CDR1 is SGHTA and CDR2 is FQGNSA. Time point reported: persistent/refractory GD, antithyroid drugs over 5 years with positive TRAb. The TCR library used RNA extracted from PBMCs. Through Arm-PCR of CDR3 regions and iRepertoire HTBI primers, TCR beta libraries were built. A single record per CDR3 protein comes from TCRdb applying MiXCR to the multiplex PCR reads. Among fewer than 400,000 distinct CDR3 sequences listed, 20% were seen once. As to this clonotype: Its target is unknown.

The chain joins TRBV7-2 to TRBJ2-2; tentative D call: TRBD1 (6 bases). This TCR derives from a female donor with Graves disease. The starting material was peripheral blood mononuclear cells (PBMCs), obtained when the disease was refractory, from a patient treated with antithyroid drugs. The CDR3: CASSPLRGNTGELFF. The CDR3 DNA reads TGTGCCAGCAGCCCACTCAGGGGGAACACCGGGGAGCTGTTTTTT.